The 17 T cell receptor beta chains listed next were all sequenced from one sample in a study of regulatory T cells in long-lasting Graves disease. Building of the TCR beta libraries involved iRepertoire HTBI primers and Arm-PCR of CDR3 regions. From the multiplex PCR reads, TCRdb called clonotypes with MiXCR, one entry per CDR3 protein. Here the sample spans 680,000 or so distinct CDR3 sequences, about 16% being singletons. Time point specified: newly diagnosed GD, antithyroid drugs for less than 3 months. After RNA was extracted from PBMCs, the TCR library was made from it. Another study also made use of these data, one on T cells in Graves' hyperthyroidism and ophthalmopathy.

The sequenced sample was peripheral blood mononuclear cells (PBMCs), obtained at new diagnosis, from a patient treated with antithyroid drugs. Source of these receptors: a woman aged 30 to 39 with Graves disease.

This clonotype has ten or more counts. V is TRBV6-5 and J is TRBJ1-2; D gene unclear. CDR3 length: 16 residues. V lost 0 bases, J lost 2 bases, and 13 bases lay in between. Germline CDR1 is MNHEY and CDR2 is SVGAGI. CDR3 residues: CASSYSSRSRNYGYTF. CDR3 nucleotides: TGTGCCAGCAGTTACTCCAGCCGGTCAAGAAACTATGGCTACACCTTC.

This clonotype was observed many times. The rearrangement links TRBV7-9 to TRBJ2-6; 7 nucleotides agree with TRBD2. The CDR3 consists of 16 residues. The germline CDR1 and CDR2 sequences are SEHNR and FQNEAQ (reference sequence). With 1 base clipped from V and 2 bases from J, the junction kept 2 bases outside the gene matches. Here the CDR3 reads CASSLGGGTGANVLTF. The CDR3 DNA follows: TGTGCCAGCAGCTTAGGGGGGGGAACTGGGGCCAACGTCCTGACTTTC.

Written as DNA, the CDR3 is TGCGCCAGCAGCCTGCCACGGGGGACCATCCAAGAGACCCAGTACTTC. This gives the protein CASSLPRGTIQETQYF. The V call is TRBV5-1, the J call TRBJ2-5, with TRBD2 as a possible D gene (6 bases). Germline V gene data show CDR1 as SGHRS and CDR2 as YFSETQ. Trimming cost V 4 bases and J 1 base, with 17 bases left between them. The CDR3 length is 16 residues.

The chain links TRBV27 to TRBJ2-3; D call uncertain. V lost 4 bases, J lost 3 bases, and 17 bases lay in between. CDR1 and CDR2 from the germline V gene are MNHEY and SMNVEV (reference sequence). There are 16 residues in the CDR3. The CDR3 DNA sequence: TGTGCCAGCAGTTCTCTAGACCCCCCTGGGACAGATACGCAGTATTTT. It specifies CASSSLDPPGTDTQYF.

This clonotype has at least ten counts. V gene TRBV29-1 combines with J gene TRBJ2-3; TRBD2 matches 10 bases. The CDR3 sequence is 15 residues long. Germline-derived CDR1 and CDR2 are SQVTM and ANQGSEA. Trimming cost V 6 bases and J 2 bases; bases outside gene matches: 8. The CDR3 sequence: CSVTRTSGSTDTQYF. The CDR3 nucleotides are TGCAGCGTCACGAGGACTAGCGGCTCCACAGATACGCAGTATTTT.

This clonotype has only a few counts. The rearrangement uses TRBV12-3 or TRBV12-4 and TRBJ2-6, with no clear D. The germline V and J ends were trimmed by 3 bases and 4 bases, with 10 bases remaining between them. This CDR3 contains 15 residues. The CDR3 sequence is CASSLQATGANVLTF. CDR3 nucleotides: TGTGCCAGCAGTTTGCAGGCAACCGGGGCCAACGTCCTGACTTTC.

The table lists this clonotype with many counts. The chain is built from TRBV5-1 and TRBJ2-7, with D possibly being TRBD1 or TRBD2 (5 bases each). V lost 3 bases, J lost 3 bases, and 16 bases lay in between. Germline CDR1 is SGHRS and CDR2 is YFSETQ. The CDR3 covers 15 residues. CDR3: CASSYGTPRDYEQYF. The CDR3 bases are TGCGCCAGCAGCTATGGGACCCCGAGGGACTACGAGCAGTACTTC.

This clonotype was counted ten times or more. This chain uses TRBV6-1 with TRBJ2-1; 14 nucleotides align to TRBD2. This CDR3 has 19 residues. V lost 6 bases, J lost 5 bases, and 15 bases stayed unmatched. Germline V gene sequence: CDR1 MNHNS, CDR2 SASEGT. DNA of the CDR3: TGTGCCAGCAGGTCGGAGACTAGCGGGAGGGCCAAAGTCAACAATGAGCAGTTCTTC. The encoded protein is CASRSETSGRAKVNNEQFF.

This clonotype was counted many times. CDR3 loop: CASSSPQGARGNTEAFF. The CDR3, as DNA: TGTGCCAGCAGCTCCCCACAGGGGGCTCGGGGGAACACTGAAGCTTTCTTT. The chain employs TRBV28 and TRBJ1-1, with 9 bases that match TRBD1. Per the germline V gene, CDR1 is MDHEN and CDR2 is SYDVKM. After removal of 6 bases from V and 1 base from J, the junction contained 12 bases not matched to a gene. There are 17 residues in the CDR3.

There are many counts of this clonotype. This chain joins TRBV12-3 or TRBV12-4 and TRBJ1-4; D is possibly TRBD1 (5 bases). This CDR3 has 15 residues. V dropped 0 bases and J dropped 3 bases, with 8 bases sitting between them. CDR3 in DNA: TGTGCCAGCAGTTTAGCGCCGGGGGCTAATGAAAAACTGTTTTTT. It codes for CASSLAPGANEKLFF.

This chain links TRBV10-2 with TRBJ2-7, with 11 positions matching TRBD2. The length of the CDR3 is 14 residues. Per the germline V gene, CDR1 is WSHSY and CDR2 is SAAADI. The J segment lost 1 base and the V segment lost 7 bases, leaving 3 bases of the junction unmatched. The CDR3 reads CASTWTSGSYEQYF. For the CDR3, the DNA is TGCGCCAGCACCTGGACTAGCGGGTCCTACGAGCAGTACTTC.

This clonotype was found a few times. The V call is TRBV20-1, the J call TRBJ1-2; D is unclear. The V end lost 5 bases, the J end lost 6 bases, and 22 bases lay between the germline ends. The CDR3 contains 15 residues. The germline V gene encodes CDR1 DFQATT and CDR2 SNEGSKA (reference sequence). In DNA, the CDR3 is TGCAGTGCTGGACTCCCCTTTAAAGGCTCCGATGGCTACACCTTC. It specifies CSAGLPFKGSDGYTF.

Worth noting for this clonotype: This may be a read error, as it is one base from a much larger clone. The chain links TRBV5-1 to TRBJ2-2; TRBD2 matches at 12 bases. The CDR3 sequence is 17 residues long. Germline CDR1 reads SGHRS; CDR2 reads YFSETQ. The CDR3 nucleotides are TGCGCCAGCAGCCGTATACTAGCGGGAGGACCCACCGGGGAGCTGGTTTTT. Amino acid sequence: CASSRILAGGPTGELVF. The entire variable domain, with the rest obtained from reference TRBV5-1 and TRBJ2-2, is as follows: KAGVTQTPRYLIKTRGQQVTLSCSPISGHRSVSWYQQTPGQGLQFLFEYFSETQRNKGNFPGRFSGRQFSNSRSEMNVSTLELGDSALYLCASSRILAGGPTGELVFGEGSRLTVL.

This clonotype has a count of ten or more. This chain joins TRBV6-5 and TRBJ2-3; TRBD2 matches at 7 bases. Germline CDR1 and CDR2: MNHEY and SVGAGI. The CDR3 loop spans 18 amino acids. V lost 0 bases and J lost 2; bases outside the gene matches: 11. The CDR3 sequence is CASSYSISGLAVTDTQYF. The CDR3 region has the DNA TGTGCCAGCAGTTACTCGATATCGGGGCTAGCGGTCACAGATACGCAGTATTTT.

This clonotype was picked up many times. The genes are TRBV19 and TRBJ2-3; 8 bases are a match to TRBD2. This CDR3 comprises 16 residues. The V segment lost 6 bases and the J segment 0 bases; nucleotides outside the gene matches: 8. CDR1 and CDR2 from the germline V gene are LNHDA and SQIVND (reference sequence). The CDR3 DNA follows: TGTGCCAGTAGCGGGGACTCTAGCGGGAGCACAGATACGCAGTATTTT. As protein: CASSGDSSGSTDTQYF.

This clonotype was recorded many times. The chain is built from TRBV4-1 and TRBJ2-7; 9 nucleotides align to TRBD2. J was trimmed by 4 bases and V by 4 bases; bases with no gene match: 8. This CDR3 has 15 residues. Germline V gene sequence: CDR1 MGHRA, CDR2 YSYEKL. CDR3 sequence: CASSRTPGLAYEQYF. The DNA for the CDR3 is TGCGCCAGCAGCCGTACACCGGGACTAGCTTACGAGCAGTACTTC.

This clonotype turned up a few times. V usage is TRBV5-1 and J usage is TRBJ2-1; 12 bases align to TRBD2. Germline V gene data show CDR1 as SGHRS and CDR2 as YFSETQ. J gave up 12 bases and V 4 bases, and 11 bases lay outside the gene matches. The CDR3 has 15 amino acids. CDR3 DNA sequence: TGCGCCAGCAGCCCGGAACTAGCGGGAGGAACTACGCAGTTCTTC. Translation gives CASSPELAGGTTQFF.